This entry lists 27 T cell receptor beta chains sequenced from one sample in a study of blood T cell repertoires in COVID-19. This table comes from immunoSEQ multiplex PCR, and its TCRdb copy is limited to in-frame clones, with some not included. The sample consists of about 130,000 clones, about 74% of them appearing once. Sequencing was carried out using peripheral blood. Every receptor here comes from a man aged 60 to 69 with acute or convalescent COVID-19.

There are a few counts of this clone. The genes are TRBV30 and TRBJ1-1; D perhaps matches TRBD1 (6 bases). Germline V gives CDR1 GTSNPN, CDR2 SVGIG (reference sequence). The CDR3 runs to 15 residues. V lost 3 bases and J lost 4, with 18 bases in between. The CDR3 region is CAWRAYKSGVTEAFF. The CDR3 DNA follows: TGTGCCTGGAGGGCTTACAAGTCAGGGGTCACTGAAGCTTTCTTT.

This chain connects TRBV30 to TRBJ1-4; TRBD1 aligns across 8 bases. The V gene's germline CDR1 is GTSNPN and CDR2 SVGIG (reference sequence). V dropped 2 bases and J dropped 7; count of bases not matched to a gene: 6. The CDR3 covers 14 residues. DNA for the CDR3: TGTGCCTGGAGTCCAAACACAGGGGGTGAAAAACTGTTTTTT. This sequence encodes CAWSPNTGGEKLFF. Complete variable domain (other parts from reference TRBV30 and TRBJ1-4): SQTIHQWPATLVQPVGSPLSLECTVEGTSNPNLYWYRQAAGRGLQLLFYSVGIGQISSEVPQNLSASRPQDRQFILSSKKLLLSDSGFYLCAWSPNTGGEKLFFGSGTQLSVL.

CDR3 region: CASSLFRGVMNTEAFF. DNA for the CDR3: TGTGCCAGCAGCTTGTTCAGGGGGGTAATGAACACTGAAGCTTTCTTT. The chain links TRBV5-6 to TRBJ1-1; 7 bases fit TRBD1. The V and J ends lost 1 base and 0 bases, in that order; junction bases with no gene match: 6. Germline V CDR1 and CDR2: SGHDT, YYEEEE. This CDR3 contains 16 residues.

J is TRBJ2-3 and V is TRBV19; 12 positions agree with TRBD1. In germline, CDR1 is LNHDA, CDR2 SQIVND (reference sequence). There are 17 residues in the CDR3. The V and J ends lost 4 bases and 0 bases, in that order; junction bases with no gene match: 5. CDR3 loop: CASSTGTGGASTDTQYF. The CDR3 DNA reads TGTGCCAGTAGTACCGGGACAGGGGGCGCTAGCACAGATACGCAGTATTTT. Using reference TRBV19 and TRBJ2-3 for the parts outside the CDR3, the full variable domain is DGGITQSPKYLFRKEGQNVTLSCEQNLNHDAMYWYRQDPGQGLRLIYYSQIVNDFQKGDIAEGYSVSREKKESFPLTVTSAQKNPTAFYLCASSTGTGGASTDTQYFGPGTRLTVL.

This clone was seen just once. This sequence joins TRBV6-1 and TRBJ2-5, with 9 bases identical to TRBD1. The junction had 7 bases not matched to a gene; V was cut back by 0 bases and J by 5 bases. The germline V gene encodes CDR1 MNHNS and CDR2 SASEGT. CDR3 length: 16 residues. In nucleotides, the CDR3 is TGTGCCAGCAGTGAAGCCGGGACAGGGTTTTTGGAGACCCAGTACTTC. Encoded protein: CASSEAGTGFLETQYF.

The chain joins TRBV24-1 to TRBJ2-1; possibly TRBD2 for D (5 bases). Trimming removed 1 base at V and 0 bases at J, with 9 bases between. This CDR3 contains 16 residues. The germline CDR1 and CDR2 sequences are KGHDR and SFDVKD. Here the CDR3 reads CATSDLGGSSYNEQFF. CDR3 in DNA: TGTGCCACCAGTGATTTAGGTGGGAGCTCCTACAATGAGCAGTTCTTC.

The chain recombines TRBV5-1 with TRBJ2-7; 13 nucleotides match TRBD2. The junction had 7 bases not matched to a gene; V was cut back by 6 bases and J by 1 base. This CDR3 contains 16 residues. Germline CDR1 is SGHRS and CDR2 is YFSETQ. CDR3 sequence reads: CASTRTSGSQSYEQYF. The CDR3 coding sequence is TGCGCCAGCACCCGGACTAGCGGGAGCCAGTCCTACGAGCAGTACTTC. Using reference TRBV5-1 and TRBJ2-7 for the parts outside the CDR3, the full variable domain is KAGVTQTPRYLIKTRGQQVTLSCSPISGHRSVSWYQQTPGQGLQFLFEYFSETQRNKGNFPGRFSGRQFSNSRSEMNVSTLELGDSALYLCASTRTSGSQSYEQYFGPGTRLTVT.

The V call is TRBV11-2, the J call TRBJ2-1; 10 bases match TRBD2. V lost 3 bases to trimming and J lost 0 bases; unmatched junction nucleotides: 5. The length of the CDR3 is 17 residues. Germline V gene data show CDR1 as SGHAT and CDR2 as FQNNGV. The CDR3 sequence is CASSFTSGASSYNEQFF. DNA of the CDR3: TGTGCCAGCAGCTTTACTAGCGGGGCAAGCTCCTACAATGAGCAGTTCTTC.

The chain combines TRBV11-2 with TRBJ2-3; 8 bases are shared with TRBD2. V was clipped by 5 bases and J by 0 bases; unmatched bases: 4. The germline V gene encodes CDR1 SGHAT and CDR2 FQNNGV. This CDR3 comprises 15 residues. In DNA, the CDR3 is TGTGCCAGCAGCGTTAGCGGGACTAGCACAGATACGCAGTATTTT. It specifies CASSVSGTSTDTQYF. The variable domain in full, with the rest retrieved from reference TRBV11-2 and TRBJ2-3, is EAGVAQSPRYKIIEKRQSVAFWCNPISGHATLYWYQQILGQGPKLLIQFQNNGVVDDSQLPKDRFSAERLKGVDSTLKIQPAKLEDSAVYLCASSVSGTSTDTQYFGPGTRLTVL.

The chain links TRBV21-1 to TRBJ1-3; TRBD1, the table's D call, was not compared with the DNA. TRBV21-1 constitutes a pseudogene. The CDR3 is made up of 16 amino acids. CDR3 DNA sequence: TGTGCCAGCAGCGGCCGGACAGAGAGCTCTGGAAACACCATATATTTT. As protein: CASSGRTESSGNTIYF.

This chain connects TRBV19 to TRBJ1-1; 7 bases map to TRBD1. The V gene end was trimmed by 6 bases and the J gene end by 0 bases; junction bases not matched to a gene: 7. The CDR3 covers 15 residues. CDR1 LNHDA and CDR2 SQIVND come from the germline V gene (reference sequence). CDR3 coding DNA: TGTGCCAGTAGCTCAGGGGGAAGAATGAACACTGAAGCTTTCTTT. Its protein is CASSSGGRMNTEAFF.

This sequence joins TRBV5-1 and TRBJ2-7, with a weak D call TRBD1 (5 bases). CDR1 and CDR2 (germline): SGHRS, YFSETQ. CDR3 size: 14 residues. V was cut by 2 bases and J by 7 bases, with 16 bases left in between. This CDR3 is CASSLTGALREQYF. CDR3 nucleotide sequence: TGCGCCAGCAGCTTAACAGGTGCGCTGCGGGAGCAGTACTTC.

This clone was counted only a few times. The chain is built from TRBV19 and TRBJ2-1, with 7 bases aligning to TRBD2. From germline, CDR1 is LNHDA and CDR2 SQIVND (reference sequence). V shed 6 bases, J shed 7 bases, and the junction held 9 bases outside the gene matches. The CDR3 consists of 14 residues. CDR3 protein: CASRWRDGRNEQFF. CDR3 nucleotides: TGTGCCAGTAGGTGGCGGGACGGGAGGAATGAGCAGTTCTTC.

The rearrangement joins TRBV7-9 to TRBJ1-1; unclear D gene. There are 15 residues in the CDR3. Trimming shortened V by 2 bases and J by 1 base, and 11 bases separated the two germline ends. Germline CDR1 and CDR2: SEHNR and FQNEAQ (reference sequence). The CDR3 DNA reads as TGTGCCAGCAGCTTATTGACGGGATCGAACACTGAAGCTTTCTTT. It specifies CASSLLTGSNTEAFF.

The chain has TRBV5-1 and TRBJ1-1, with 7 bases matching TRBD1. The CDR3 consists of 14 residues. Germline V CDR1 and CDR2: SGHRS, YFSETQ. Trimming removed 0 bases from V and 7 bases from J; junction bases left unmatched: 6. The CDR3 DNA is TGCGCCAGCAGCTTGGACAGGGGACCCCTTGAAGCTTTCTTT. This encodes CASSLDRGPLEAFF.

This clone has a handful of counts. The chain carries TRBV7-3 and TRBJ1-1; D gene uncertain. Germline V gene lookup returns CDR1 SGHTA and CDR2 FQGTGA. Deletions cut 6 bases from V and 0 bases from J, with 8 bases between. The CDR3 runs 13 residues. CDR3 in DNA: TGTGCCAGCAGACTGAACTTGAACACTGAAGCTTTCTTT. The encoded protein is CASRLNLNTEAFF. Full variable domain (outside the CDR3, taken from reference TRBV7-3 and TRBJ1-1): GAGVSQTPSNKVTEKGKYVELRCDPISGHTALYWYRQSLGQGPEFLIYFQGTGAADDSGLPNDRFFAVRPEGSVSTLKIQRTERGDSAVYLCASRLNLNTEAFFGQGTRLTVV.

The chain joins TRBV18 to TRBJ1-2, with 8 bases identical to TRBD1. The germline V gene encodes CDR1 KGHSH and CDR2 LQKENI. The length of the CDR3 is 15 residues. Trimming cost V 2 bases and J 6 bases; bases outside gene matches: 8. Here the CDR3 DNA reads TGTGCCAGCTCACCAAAGGACAGGGATATTAATGGCTACACCTTC. This sequence encodes CASSPKDRDINGYTF.

The chain is built from TRBV5-1 and TRBJ1-1, with 7 nucleotides matching TRBD1. This CDR3 is 16 amino acids long. The germline V gene encodes CDR1 SGHRS and CDR2 YFSETQ. V shed 1 base and J 0 bases; nucleotides not matched to a gene: 6. CDR3 region: CASSLRQGQMNTEAFF. CDR3 sequence (DNA): TGCGCCAGCAGCTTGCGACAGGGCCAAATGAACACTGAAGCTTTCTTT. Filled out from reference TRBV5-1 and TRBJ1-1, the complete variable domain reads KAGVTQTPRYLIKTRGQQVTLSCSPISGHRSVSWYQQTPGQGLQFLFEYFSETQRNKGNFPGRFSGRQFSNSRSEMNVSTLELGDSALYLCASSLRQGQMNTEAFFGQGTRLTVV.

CDR3 residues: CASSLTSTKNIQYF. For the CDR3, the DNA is TGTGCCAGCAGCTTAACTAGCACAAAAAACATTCAGTACTTC. This chain joins TRBV7-2 and TRBJ2-4; tentatively, D is TRBD2 (6 bases). Germline V gene sequence: CDR1 SGHTA, CDR2 FQGNSA. Trimming shortened V by 2 bases and J by 4 bases, and 9 bases separated the two germline ends. This CDR3 has 14 amino acids.

The chain joins TRBV4-1 to TRBJ1-6; D gene ambiguous. The CDR3 extends over 16 amino acids. Germline V lookup: CDR1 MGHRA, CDR2 YSYEKL. V lost 0 bases and J 2 bases, leaving 8 bases between the germline ends. The CDR3 DNA follows: TGCGCCAGCAGCCAAGATAGGCAGGCCTATAATTCACCCCTCCACTTT. Translating gives CASSQDRQAYNSPLHF.

This chain joins TRBV5-1 and TRBJ1-1; no clear D. The CDR3 totals 14 residues. CDR1 and CDR2 (germline): SGHRS, YFSETQ. V lost 0 bases and J 4 bases, leaving 10 bases between the germline ends. CDR3 loop: CASSLDSFGTEAFF. The CDR3 DNA reads TGCGCCAGCAGCTTGGACAGCTTCGGCACTGAAGCTTTCTTT.

The chain joins TRBV30 to TRBJ2-1; the D gene is possibly TRBD2 (6 bases). Trimming left V 0 bases short and J 7 bases short, with 7 bases between. The CDR3 has 12 residues. Germline V lookup: CDR1 GTSNPN, CDR2 SVGIG (reference sequence). The chain's CDR3 is CAWSVRGNEQFF. The CDR3 coding sequence is TGTGCCTGGAGTGTACGGGGGAATGAGCAGTTCTTC. The variable domain in full, with the rest retrieved from reference TRBV30 and TRBJ2-1, is SQTIHQWPATLVQPVGSPLSLECTVEGTSNPNLYWYRQAAGRGLQLLFYSVGIGQISSEVPQNLSASRPQDRQFILSSKKLLLSDSGFYLCAWSVRGNEQFFGPGTRLTVL.

This clone was observed a single time. V and J are TRBV2 and TRBJ2-5; D perhaps matches TRBD1 (6 bases). CDR1 is SNHLY and CDR2 is FYNNEI in the germline V gene. V was clipped by 7 bases and J by 0 bases, with 12 bases between them. The CDR3 has 14 residues. This chain's CDR3 is CASKDSTNQETQYF. The CDR3 DNA sequence: TGTGCCAGCAAGGACAGCACTAACCAAGAGACCCAGTACTTC. The entire variable domain, with the rest obtained from reference TRBV2 and TRBJ2-5, is as follows: EPEVTQTPSHQVTQMGQEVILRCVPISNHLYFYWYRQILGQKVEFLVSFYNNEISEKSEIFDDQFSVERPDGSNFTLKIRSTKLEDSAMYFCASKDSTNQETQYFGPGTRLLVL.

This clone was observed a handful of times. This rearrangement joins TRBV24-1 to TRBJ1-1, with D perhaps TRBD1 (5 bases). CDR1 KGHDR and CDR2 SFDVKD come from the germline V gene. The CDR3 is 14 amino acids. The V end lost 5 bases, the J end lost 1 base, and 10 bases lay between the germline ends. The CDR3 protein is CATSGWGSNTEAFF. The CDR3 nucleotides read TGTGCCACCAGTGGTTGGGGCTCGAACACTGAAGCTTTCTTT.

The chain recombines TRBV28 with TRBJ1-1; D is possibly TRBD1 (5 bases). CDR3 length: 14 residues. The germline CDR1 and CDR2 sequences are MDHEN and SYDVKM. V was trimmed by 6 bases and J by 1 base, leaving 12 bases between them. The CDR3 DNA reads as TGTGCCAGCAGCCAGTACGGGGGGAACACTGAAGCTTTCTTT. The encoded protein is CASSQYGGNTEAFF.

V is TRBV5-1 and J is TRBJ2-7, with 7 positions matching TRBD1. CDR3 length equals 15 residues. Germline lookup yields CDR1 SGHRS and CDR2 YFSETQ. The junction had 13 bases not matched to a gene; V was cut back by 3 bases and J by 7 bases. The CDR3: CASSSTGTVLGEQYF. The CDR3 region has the DNA TGCGCCAGCAGCTCCACCGGGACAGTTCTAGGGGAGCAGTACTTC.

This chain joins TRBV30 and TRBJ1-5; tentatively, D is TRBD1 (5 bases). Trimming left V 1 base short and J 9 bases short, with 13 bases between. Germline assignment: CDR1 GTSNPN and CDR2 SVGIG (reference sequence). CDR3 length equals 13 residues. CDR3 loop: CAWSGWAQGPQHF. The CDR3 bases are TGTGCCTGGAGTGGGTGGGCGCAGGGGCCCCAGCATTTT.